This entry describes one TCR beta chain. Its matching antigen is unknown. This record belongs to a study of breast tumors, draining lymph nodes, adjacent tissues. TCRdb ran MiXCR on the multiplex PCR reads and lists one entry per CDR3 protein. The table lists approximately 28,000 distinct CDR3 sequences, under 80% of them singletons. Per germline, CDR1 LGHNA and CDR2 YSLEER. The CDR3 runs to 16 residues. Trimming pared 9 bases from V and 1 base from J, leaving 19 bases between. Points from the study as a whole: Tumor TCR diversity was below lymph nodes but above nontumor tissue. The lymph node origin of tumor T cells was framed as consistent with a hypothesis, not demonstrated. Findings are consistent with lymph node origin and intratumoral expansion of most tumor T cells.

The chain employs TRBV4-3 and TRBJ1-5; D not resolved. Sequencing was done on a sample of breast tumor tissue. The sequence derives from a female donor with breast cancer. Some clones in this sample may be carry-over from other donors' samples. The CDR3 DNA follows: TGCGCCAGTAGCACTGGAGGGCTATGGAGCAATCAGCCCCAGCATTTT. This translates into CASSTGGLWSNQPQHF.